The 9 T cell receptor beta chains below come from one sample, sequenced in a study of CD8 T cells in ankylosing spondylitis. TCRdb reprocessed the 5' RACE reads via MiXCR and lists one record per CDR3 protein. The sample includes more than 150,000 distinct CDR3 sequences, approximately 13% of them seen just once. Material for sequencing was blood, either unsorted or a sorted T cell fraction (not recorded which). These receptors originate from a female donor with ankylosing spondylitis or in good health (not recorded which).

This clonotype was seen ten or more times. This sequence joins TRBV14 and TRBJ2-3, with D tentatively TRBD2 (5 bases). The CDR3 is made up of 13 amino acids. With 8 bases removed from V and 2 bases from J, the gap between germline ends came to 11 bases. CDR1 SGHDN and CDR2 FVKESK come from the germline V gene. CDR3 sequence reads: CASGSYNTDTQYF. In nucleotides, the CDR3 is TGTGCCAGCGGGAGTTACAACACAGATACGCAGTATTTT.

This clonotype was recorded a few times. A junction end diverges from the germline sequence, so it may reflect a read error. The chain's CDR3 is CASSLVTGTGNEQFF. The CDR3 DNA reads as TGTGCTAGCAGCTTGGTTACCGGGACAGGGAACGAGCAGTTCTTC. The chain uses TRBV7-7 and TRBJ2-1, with 9 bases matching TRBD1. Germline V gene lookup returns CDR1 SSHAT and CDR2 FNYEAQ (reference sequence). The CDR3 covers 15 residues. Looking up the rest from reference TRBV7-7 and TRBJ2-1 gives the full variable domain: GAGVSQSPRYKVTKRGQDVTLRCDPISSHATLYWYQQALGQGPEFLTYFNYEAQPDKSGLPSDRFSAERPEGSISTLTIQRTEQRDSAMYRCASSLVTGTGNEQFFGPGTRLTVL.

The table lists this clonotype with a few counts. CDR3 sequence: CASSSNPGGNEQFF. CDR3 sequence (DNA): TGTGCCAGCAGCTCCAACCCTGGGGGGAATGAGCAGTTCTTC. The gene calls are TRBV7-7 and TRBJ2-1; perhaps TRBD2 as D (6 bases). The CDR3 covers 14 residues. V was shortened by 4 bases and J by 7 bases, with 14 bases between the two germline ends. The germline V gene encodes CDR1 SSHAT and CDR2 FNYEAQ (reference sequence).

This clonotype was counted at least ten times. The genes are TRBV20-1 and TRBJ2-1; unclear D gene. From germline, CDR1 is DFQATT and CDR2 SNEGSKA (reference sequence). The V end lost 4 bases, the J end lost 0 bases, and 7 bases lay between the germline ends. This CDR3 is 13 amino acids long. CDR3 sequence (DNA): TGCAGTGCTATAGTCGGCTCCTACAATGAGCAGTTCTTC. Amino acid sequence: CSAIVGSYNEQFF.

Note on this clonotype: Given a much more abundant clone one base away, this may be a read error. The V and J genes are TRBV29-1 and TRBJ2-7; D not resolved. There are 11 residues in the CDR3. The germline CDR1 and CDR2 sequences are SQVTM and ANQGSEA. The CDR3 nucleotides read TGCAGCCTTGAAGGCCCGCGGGAGCAGTACTTC. This gives the protein CSLEGPREQYF.

CDR3 DNA: TGTGCCAGCAGCTCGGGAGGGGAAGTAAGGGAGCAGTACTTC. Translated: CASSSGGEVREQYF. The chain recombines TRBV7-2 with TRBJ2-7; 8 bases align to TRBD2. J lost 7 bases, V lost 4 bases, and 9 bases had no gene match. There are 14 residues in the CDR3. The germline gives CDR1 SGHTA, CDR2 FQGNSA.

This clonotype was recorded a few times. CDR3 DNA: TGTGCCAGCAGCTTAGTAGGAGAGGTGGAGACCCAGTACTTC. Its protein product is CASSLVGEVETQYF. The chain couples TRBV7-9 to TRBJ2-5, with D unresolved. Trimming took off 1 base at V and 5 bases at J, with 11 bases between the two ends. The CDR3 totals 14 residues. The germline gives CDR1 SEHNR, CDR2 FQNEAQ (reference sequence).

This rearrangement joins TRBV13 to TRBJ2-3; weak D call: TRBD2 (7 bases). CDR1 and CDR2 (germline): PRHDT, FYEKMQ (reference sequence). This CDR3 spans 16 amino acids. Between the trimmed V and J ends, which lost 5 bases and 6 bases, there was a span of 21 bases. The CDR3 DNA sequence: TGTGCCAGCAGCAAAGGGGGAGCGGGACCAGGCGATACGCAGTATTTT. Protein product: CASSKGGAGPGDTQYF. The full variable domain, in which reference TRBV13 and TRBJ2-3 provide the parts outside the CDR3, is AAGVIQSPRHLIKEKRETATLKCYPIPRHDTVYWYQQGPGQDPQFLISFYEKMQSDKGSIPDRFSAQQFSDYHSELNMSSLELGDSALYFCASSKGGAGPGDTQYFGPGTRLTVL.

At least ten counts were recorded for this clonotype. The rearrangement joins TRBV20-1 to TRBJ2-2; the match to TRBD1 covers 9 bases. V trimming: 3 bases; J trimming: 1 base; junction bases outside the gene matches: 6. This CDR3 has 16 residues. CDR1 DFQATT and CDR2 SNEGSKA come from the germline V gene (reference sequence). This CDR3 reads CSARDRGRRNTGELFF. For the CDR3, the DNA is TGCAGTGCTAGGGACAGGGGCAGGAGGAACACCGGGGAGCTGTTTTTT.